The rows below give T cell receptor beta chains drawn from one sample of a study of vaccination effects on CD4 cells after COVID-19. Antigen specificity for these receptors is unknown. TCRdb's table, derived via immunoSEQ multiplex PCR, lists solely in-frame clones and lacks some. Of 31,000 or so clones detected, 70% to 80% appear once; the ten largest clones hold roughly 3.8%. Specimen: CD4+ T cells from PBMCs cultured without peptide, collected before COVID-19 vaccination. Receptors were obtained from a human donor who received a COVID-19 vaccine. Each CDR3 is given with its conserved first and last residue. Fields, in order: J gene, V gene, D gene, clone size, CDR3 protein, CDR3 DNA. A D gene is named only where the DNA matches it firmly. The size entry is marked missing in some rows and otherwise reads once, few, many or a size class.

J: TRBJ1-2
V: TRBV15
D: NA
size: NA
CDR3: CATSQGSNYGYTF
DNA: TGTGCCACCAGCCAGGGGAGTAACTATGGCTACACCTTC

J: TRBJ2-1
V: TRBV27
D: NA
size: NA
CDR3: CASSLSWGEYNEQFF
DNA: TGTGCCAGCAGTTTATCCTGGGGGGAATACAATGAGCAGTTCTTC

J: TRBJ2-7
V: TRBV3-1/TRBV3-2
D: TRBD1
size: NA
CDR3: CASSRDFLTGDEQYF
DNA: TGTGCCAGCAGCCGGGATTTTTTGACAGGGGACGAGCAGTACTTC

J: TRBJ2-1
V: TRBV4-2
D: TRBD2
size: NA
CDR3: CASSQDGVAGVAEQFF
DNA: TGTGCCAGCAGCCAAGATGGAGTAGCGGGAGTCGCCGAGCAGTTCTTC

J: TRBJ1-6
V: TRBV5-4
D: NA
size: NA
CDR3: CASSVRGVGNSPLHF
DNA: TGTGCCAGCAGCGTGCGAGGGGTAGGTAATTCACCCCTCCACTTT

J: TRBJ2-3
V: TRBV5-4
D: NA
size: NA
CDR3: CASSFSSTSTDTQYF
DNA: TGTGCCAGCAGCTTTTCGTCGACTAGCACAGATACGCAGTATTTT

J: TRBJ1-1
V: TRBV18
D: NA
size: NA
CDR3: CASSPVGGTEAFF
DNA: TGTGCCAGCTCACCAGTCGGGGGCACTGAAGCTTTCTTT

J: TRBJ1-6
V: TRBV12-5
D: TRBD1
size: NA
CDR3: CASGLGQGANSPLHF
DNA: TGTGCTAGTGGTTTGGGACAGGGGGCCAATTCACCCCTCCACTTT

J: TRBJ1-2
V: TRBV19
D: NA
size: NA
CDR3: CASSIDGTTGYGYTF
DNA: TGTGCCAGTAGTATAGATGGAACGACGGGATATGGCTACACCTTC

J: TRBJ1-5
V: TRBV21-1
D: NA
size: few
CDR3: CASSKAGRQPQHF
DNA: TGTGCCAGCAGCAAAGCAGGGCGGCAGCCCCAGCATTTT

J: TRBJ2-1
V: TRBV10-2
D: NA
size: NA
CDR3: CASSESKPLVRDNEQFF
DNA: TGCGCCAGCAGTGAGTCGAAACCCCTCGTCAGGGACAATGAGCAGTTCTTC

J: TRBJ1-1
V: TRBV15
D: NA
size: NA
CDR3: CATSRDQSKAFF
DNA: TGTGCCACCAGCAGAGACCAGAGCAAAGCTTTCTTT

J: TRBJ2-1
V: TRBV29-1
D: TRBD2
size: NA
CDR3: CSVDFTSGGEQFF
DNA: TGCAGCGTTGATTTTACTAGCGGGGGTGAGCAGTTCTTC

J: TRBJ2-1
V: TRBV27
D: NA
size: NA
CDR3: CASSLVRGHEQFF
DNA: TGTGCCAGCAGTTTAGTCAGGGGTCATGAGCAGTTCTTC

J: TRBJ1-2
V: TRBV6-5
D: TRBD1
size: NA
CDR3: CASSYSRTGGNYGYTF
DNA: TGTGCCAGCAGTTATTCGAGGACAGGGGGAAACTATGGCTACACCTTC

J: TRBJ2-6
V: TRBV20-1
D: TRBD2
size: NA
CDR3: CSASGRAGANVLTF
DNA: TGCAGTGCTAGTGGGAGGGCTGGGGCCAACGTCCTGACTTTC

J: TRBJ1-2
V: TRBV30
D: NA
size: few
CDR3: CAWSGADYGYTF
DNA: TGTGCCTGGAGTGGGGCAGACTATGGCTACACCTTC

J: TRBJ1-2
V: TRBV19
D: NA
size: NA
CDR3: CASRNGGPPYGYTF
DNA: TGTGCCAGTAGAAATGGCGGACCGCCCTATGGCTACACCTTC